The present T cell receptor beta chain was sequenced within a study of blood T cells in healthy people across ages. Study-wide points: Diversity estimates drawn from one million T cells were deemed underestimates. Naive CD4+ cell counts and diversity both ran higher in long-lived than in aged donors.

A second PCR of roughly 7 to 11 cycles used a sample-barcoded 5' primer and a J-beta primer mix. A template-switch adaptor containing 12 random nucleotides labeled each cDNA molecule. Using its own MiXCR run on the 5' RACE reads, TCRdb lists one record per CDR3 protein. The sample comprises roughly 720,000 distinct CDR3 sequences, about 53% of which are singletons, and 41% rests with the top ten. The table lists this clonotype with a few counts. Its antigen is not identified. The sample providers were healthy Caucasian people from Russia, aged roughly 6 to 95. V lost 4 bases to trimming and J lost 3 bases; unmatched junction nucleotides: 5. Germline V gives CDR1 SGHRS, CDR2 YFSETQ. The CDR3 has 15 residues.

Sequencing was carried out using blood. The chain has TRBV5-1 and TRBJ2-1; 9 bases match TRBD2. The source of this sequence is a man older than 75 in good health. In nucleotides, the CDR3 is TGCGCCAGCAGCGAGACTAGCGGAAACTACAATGAGCAGTTCTTC. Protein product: CASSETSGNYNEQFF.